This entry concerns a single TCR beta chain. The antigen remains unidentified. Germline V gene lookup returns CDR1 SGHAT and CDR2 FQNNGV. This CDR3 spans 17 amino acids. The V gene end was trimmed by 3 bases and the J gene end by 8 bases; junction bases not matched to a gene: 14. This sample stems from a study of cytomegalovirus exposure and HLA in healthy donors. Study details: A subsequent analysis stated that the 120 or so validation repertoires were run on the same platform as the roughly 670 first-cohort repertoires.

Study-level results: Rarity held for most TCR sequences, but there were some public TCRs that occurred in many donors. In vitro assays verified that three CMV-associated chains recognized CMV antigens specifically.

The table came from immunoSEQ multiplex PCR; TCRdb's copy has only in-frame clones and leaves some out. This table holds fewer than 150,000 clones, around 88% found once. The clonotype originates from a man aged 18-30 years in good health and CMV-seronegative. The sequenced sample was PBMCs. This chain uses TRBV11-2 with TRBJ2-4; 9 bases are a match to TRBD2. Here the CDR3 reads CASSFPLGGGASDIQYF. CDR3 coding DNA: TGTGCCAGCAGCTTCCCTCTCGGCGGGGGGGCCTCGGACATTCAGTACTTC.